These 8 T cell receptor beta chains share one sample of origin, sequenced in a study of T cells in Graves' hyperthyroidism and ophthalmopathy. Using RNA transcripts as the source, TCR beta CDR3 regions were amplified. First-round RT-PCR with HTBI primers amplified the TCR CDR3 region. TCRdb processed the multiplex PCR reads anew with MiXCR; each CDR3 protein has one entry. Here the sample spans about 640,000 distinct CDR3 sequences, about 20% being singletons. The sequencing input was blood. Receptors originate from a man aged 25 to 40 with Graves' ophthalmopathy.

In this sample, this clonotype turned up many times. The V and J genes are TRBV30 and TRBJ1-1; D uncertain. Germline V CDR1 and CDR2: GTSNPN, SVGIG (reference sequence). Trimming cost V 4 bases and J 7 bases, with 16 bases left between them. CDR3 size: 13 residues. Here the CDR3 DNA reads TGTGCCTGGACTCCCTCCTCGGATCTTGAAGCTTTCTTT. It encodes CAWTPSSDLEAFF. Complete variable domain (other parts from reference TRBV30 and TRBJ1-1): SQTIHQWPATLVQPVGSPLSLECTVEGTSNPNLYWYRQAAGRGLQLLFYSVGIGQISSEVPQNLSASRPQDRQFILSSKKLLLSDSGFYLCAWTPSSDLEAFFGQGTRLTVV.

This clonotype was seen many times. This sequence joins TRBV7-9 and TRBJ1-1; D unclear. The CDR3 contains 12 residues. Between the trimmed V and J ends, which lost 3 bases and 8 bases, there was a span of 10 bases. Germline CDR1 SEHNR, CDR2 FQNEAQ (reference sequence). CDR3 in amino acids: CASSFYPGEAFF. The CDR3 DNA follows: TGTGCCAGCAGCTTCTACCCCGGGGAAGCTTTCTTT.

This clonotype was found a few times. This chain connects TRBV20-1 to TRBJ2-1; 8 nucleotides agree with TRBD1. The ends lost 0 bases at V and 1 base at J; junction bases unmatched: 14. In germline, CDR1 is DFQATT, CDR2 SNEGSKA (reference sequence). CDR3 length equals 19 residues. CDR3 loop: CSARDRAGGSVRSYNEQFF. CDR3 bases: TGCAGTGCTAGAGATAGAGCAGGGGGCTCAGTTCGGTCCTACAATGAGCAGTTCTTC.

The V call is TRBV12-3 or TRBV12-4, the J call TRBJ2-7, with a possible D match to TRBD2 (6 bases). V was clipped by 6 bases and J by 3 bases, with 18 bases between them. CDR3 length: 15 residues. The CDR3 loop reads CASSPLVAANYEQYF. The CDR3 DNA is TGTGCCAGCAGCCCCCTTGTAGCGGCCAACTACGAGCAGTACTTC.

This clonotype was detected a few times. This sequence joins TRBV2 and TRBJ2-7; D could derive from TRBD1 or TRBD2 (5 bases each). CDR3 length equals 12 residues. The germline V and J ends were trimmed by 7 bases and 6 bases, with 13 bases remaining between them. Germline V gives CDR1 SNHLY, CDR2 FYNNEI. CDR3 DNA sequence: TGTGCCAGCAACGACCGGGACCTCGAGCAGTACTTC. Translation: CASNDRDLEQYF.

This clonotype has at least ten counts. This chain uses TRBV28 with TRBJ2-7; 9 positions agree with TRBD2. Germline CDR1 MDHEN, CDR2 SYDVKM. This CDR3 is 14 amino acids long. Germline trimming cut 7 bases from V and 2 bases from J; bases unmatched to any gene: 6. The CDR3 region has the DNA TGTGCCAGCATTCAAGCGGGAGGAACCTACGAGCAGTACTTC. Translated, it gives CASIQAGGTYEQYF.

The rearrangement uses TRBV10-1 and TRBJ2-2; 7 bases are a match to TRBD2. Germline V gene sequence: CDR1 WNHNN, CDR2 SYGVQD (reference sequence). The trim removed 2 bases at V and 8 bases at J, leaving 5 bases unmatched. CDR3 size: 14 residues. This CDR3 is CASSESGTAGELFF. For the CDR3, the DNA is TGCGCCAGCAGTGAGAGCGGGACGGCTGGGGAGCTGTTTTTT.

This clonotype has more than one count but fewer than ten. This chain connects TRBV7-9 to TRBJ2-3; TRBD1 might be the D (6 bases). From germline, CDR1 is SEHNR and CDR2 FQNEAQ (reference sequence). The CDR3 contains 17 residues. V lost 4 bases and J 2 bases, leaving 19 bases between the germline ends. The CDR3 sequence is CASSSRTGTIITDTQYF. For the CDR3, the DNA is TGTGCCAGCAGCTCGCGGACCGGGACAATAATCACAGATACGCAGTATTTT.